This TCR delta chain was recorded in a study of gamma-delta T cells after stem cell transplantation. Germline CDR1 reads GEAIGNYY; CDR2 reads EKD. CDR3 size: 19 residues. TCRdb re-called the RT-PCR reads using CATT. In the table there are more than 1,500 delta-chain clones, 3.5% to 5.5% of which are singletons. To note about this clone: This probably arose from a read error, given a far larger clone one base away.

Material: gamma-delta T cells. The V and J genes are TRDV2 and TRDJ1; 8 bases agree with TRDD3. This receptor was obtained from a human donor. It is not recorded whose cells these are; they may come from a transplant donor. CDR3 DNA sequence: TGTGCCTGTGGCACCCTCCCGCTACTGGGGGGCAGGTACACCGATAAACTCATCTTT. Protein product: CACGTLPLLGGRYTDKLIF.